This T cell receptor (beta chain) is drawn from a study of coeliac disease. On this clone itself: What it recognizes is unknown.

General study findings and limits: Active celiac intraepithelial and lamina propria samples had lower TRB and TRG clonality than control samples.

Germline assignment: CDR1 SNHLY and CDR2 FYNNEI. This CDR3 has 12 amino acids. This table comes from immunoSEQ multiplex PCR, and its TCRdb copy is limited to in-frame clones, with some not included. This table holds over 6,500 clones, about 63% found once. This receptor was taken from a woman under 30 with active celiac disease. The specimen sequenced was lamina propria lymphocytes from the gut. V usage is TRBV2 and J usage is TRBJ2-7, with TRBD2 matching over 8 bases. The CDR3 loop reads CAGGGTTYEQYF. The DNA of the CDR3 is TGTGCTGGCGGGGGGACCACCTACGAGCAGTACTTC.